What follows are 2 T cell receptor beta chains derived from one specimen sequenced in a study of human T cells and chemical hapten exposure. Time point of the sample: patch test 1, 2 weeks after DPC sensitization. Stated treatment: therapeutic diphenylcyclopropenone sensitization with weekly scalp DPC. Via MiXCR, TCRdb re-called the RACE reads, giving one row per CDR3 protein. The repertoire holds 150,000 to 200,000 distinct CDR3 sequences, with about 15% as singletons. The source material was whole blood, sampled in connection with sensitization to the hapten diphenylcyclopropenone (DPC). These receptors originate from a woman aged 25 to 39 with alopecia areata. Some clones in this sample may be carry-over from other donors' samples.

In this sample, this clonotype turned up many times. The rearrangement links TRBV20-1 to TRBJ1-1, with a tentative D call TRBD1 (6 bases). Trimming left V 3 bases short and J 4 bases short, with 12 bases between. The germline gives CDR1 DFQATT, CDR2 SNEGSKA (reference sequence). The CDR3 spans 13 residues. The CDR3 region has the DNA TGCAGTGCTAGGGAAACAGGGATCACTGAAGCTTTCTTT. Translated, it gives CSARETGITEAFF.

This clonotype showed up just a few times. The chain carries TRBV4-3 and TRBJ2-7, with TRBD1 identical over 7 bases. The germline V gene encodes CDR1 LGHNA and CDR2 YSLEER. Germline trimming cut 3 bases from V and 3 bases from J; bases unmatched to any gene: 8. The CDR3 is 15 residues long. CDR3 protein: CASSQTGQPLYEQYF. CDR3 nucleotide sequence: TGCGCCAGCAGCCAGACAGGGCAGCCCCTCTACGAGCAGTACTTC.